Below are 18 T cell receptor beta chains sequenced from a single sample in a study of tissue T cells after allogeneic stem cell transplantation. TCRdb's table, derived via immunoSEQ multiplex PCR, lists solely in-frame clones and lacks some. The sample includes some 48,000 clones, roughly 73% of them seen just once. Sequenced material: sorted cells pooled from one or two spleens. Receptors originate from a pool of C57BL/6 mice in good health.

With respect to this clone: The gene symbols are mouse symbols. The read terminates 1 residue ahead of where the CDR3 ends, so the germline J gene completes it. The chain links TRBV5 to TRBJ2-2, with D unclear. This CDR3 has 15 residues. V was shortened by 0 bases and J by 2 bases, with 7 bases between the two germline ends. Germline loops: CDR1 LGHNA, CDR2 YNLKQL (reference sequence). CDR3 amino acids: CASSQDGQNTGQLYF. CDR3 DNA (partial): TGTGCCAGCAGCCAAGATGGGCAGAACACCGGGCAGCTCTAC.

Details on this clone: The gene names given are mouse names. The read terminates 1 residue ahead of where the CDR3 ends, so the germline J gene completes it. This chain links TRBV12-2 with TRBJ2-2; a weak D match, TRBD2 (7 bases). Deletions cut 1 base from V and 1 base from J, with 9 bases between. The CDR3 consists of 15 residues. Germline V gene data show CDR1 as SGHLS and CDR2 as HYDKME. CDR3 DNA, as far as it was read: TGTGCCAGCTCTCTAGGGGGGGTAAACACCGGGCAGCTCTAC. This encodes CASSLGGVNTGQLY. The full CDR3 protein reads CASSLGGVNTGQLYF.

As concerns this clone: The genes are named according to mouse. The CDR3 is cut off 1 residue early in the read; its end comes from the germline J gene. The V and J genes are TRBV26 and TRBJ1-2; TRBD1 matches 8 bases. This CDR3 has 14 amino acids. After removal of 3 bases from V and 1 base from J, the junction contained 1 base not matched to a gene. Germline values: CDR1 KGHPV, CDR2 FQNQEV (reference sequence). CDR3: CASSLQGVNSDYTF. CDR3 bases read: TGTGCCAGCAGTCTACAGGGGGTAAACTCCGACTACACC.

This clone was recorded a few times. The germline and genes are mouse ones. The CDR3 extends 1 residue past the end of the read, so its final part is completed from the germline J gene. This chain joins TRBV26 and TRBJ1-4; 7 bases line up with TRBD1. The V segment lost 8 bases and the J segment 2 bases; nucleotides outside the gene matches: 2. Germline V CDR1 and CDR2: KGHPV, FQNQEV (reference sequence). CDR3 length: 13 residues. The DNA read from the CDR3 is TGTGCCAGCGCGACAGGGTCCAACGAAAGATTATTT. Translating gives CASATGSNERLF. In full, the CDR3 is CASATGSNERLFF.

A word on this clone: The gene names given are mouse names. The CDR3 goes on 1 residue after the read ends, and that part is filled in from the germline J gene. V is TRBV3 and J is TRBJ2-7; D not certain. The V gene's germline CDR1 is SNHLY and CDR2 FYNGKV (reference sequence). V was trimmed by 1 base and J by 0 bases, leaving 7 bases between them. There are 14 residues in the CDR3. The CDR3 DNA, read in part, is TGTGCCAGCAGCTTAGACCAGATCTCCTATGAACAGTAC. Its translation: CASSLDQISYEQY. In full, the CDR3 is CASSLDQISYEQYF.

Regarding this clone: The gene names here belong to mouse. The read terminates 1 residue before the CDR3 end, so the remaining end is supplied by the germline J gene. The chain links TRBV3 to TRBJ1-3; 7 bases align to TRBD1. V shed 3 bases and J 2 bases; nucleotides not matched to a gene: 1. The CDR3 has 14 residues. Germline loops: CDR1 SNHLY, CDR2 FYNGKV (reference sequence). The CDR3 bases that were read are TGTGCCAGCAGCTTGACAGGGCCTGGAAATACGCTCTAT. Its translation: CASSLTGPGNTLY. The CDR3 as a whole reads CASSLTGPGNTLYF.

This clone was recorded a few times. Germline and genes: mouse. The read comes to an end 1 residue before the CDR3 does, leaving the germline J gene to fill in the end. The chain employs TRBV1 and TRBJ2-7, with TRBD2 matching over 11 bases. The CDR3 totals 14 residues. The germline CDR1 and CDR2 sequences are NSQYPW and LRSPGD (reference sequence). Trimming removed 3 bases from V and 5 bases from J; junction bases left unmatched: 3. This CDR3 is CTCSALTGGDEQYF. The covered CDR3 bases are TGCACCTGCAGTGCCTTGACTGGGGGGGATGAACAGTAC.

As to this clone: Gene names denote mouse genes. The read finishes 1 residue shy of the CDR3 end, and the germline J gene is used to complete it. This sample includes further DNA sequences coding for the same CDR3. This chain links TRBV26 with TRBJ1-1; no definite D call. The CDR3 has 11 residues. In germline, CDR1 is KGHPV, CDR2 FQNQEV (reference sequence). V was pared by 5 bases and J by 4 bases, with 5 bases between. The CDR3 bases that were read are TGTGCCAGCAGTAGAGGCACAGAAGTCTTC. Protein sequence: CASSRGTEVF. The complete CDR3 protein is CASSRGTEVFF.

This clone was observed a few times. Being one base from a much bigger clone, this may be a read error. The genes are named according to mouse. The read stops 1 residue short of the end of the CDR3; the missing end is completed from the germline J gene. This chain joins TRBV3 and TRBJ2-7; D call uncertain. Trimming took 5 bases from V and 0 from J, leaving 5 bases between them. Germline lookup yields CDR1 SNHLY and CDR2 FYNGKV (reference sequence). The CDR3 contains 12 residues. The part of the CDR3 DNA that was read is TGTGCCAGCAGCGCGAGCTCCTATGAACAGTAC. Its translation: CASSASSYEQY. The whole CDR3 protein reads CASSASSYEQYF.

A remark on this clone: Here the gene names and germline are mouse. The CDR3 end falls 1 residue outside the read, so it is completed with the germline J gene. The chain has TRBV13-2 and TRBJ2-3, with D unclear. Germline loops: CDR1 NNHNN, CDR2 SYGAGS (reference sequence). The CDR3 has 12 residues. Trimming took off 2 bases at V and 7 bases at J, with 8 bases between the two ends. This chain's CDR3 is CASGERRKTLYF. The CDR3 DNA, read in part, is TGTGCCAGCGGTGAGCGGAGGAAAACGCTGTAT.

Notes on this clone: Genes here carry mouse names. The read ends 1 residue shy of where the CDR3 ends; the end is completed using the germline J gene. V is TRBV13-2 and J is TRBJ1-3; D call uncertain. The germline V and J ends were trimmed by 3 bases and 0 bases, with 7 bases remaining between them. Germline values: CDR1 NNHNN, CDR2 SYGAGS (reference sequence). The CDR3 covers 14 residues. The CDR3 here is CASGGANSGNTLYF. CDR3 bases read: TGTGCCAGCGGTGGGGCGAATTCTGGAAATACGCTCTAT.

This clone appeared a single time. The gene names here belong to mouse. Read coverage stops 1 residue before the CDR3 terminus; the germline J gene supplies the remainder. This chain uses TRBV14 with TRBJ2-1; 12 nucleotides agree with TRBD1. V lost 2 bases, J lost 7 bases, and 1 base stayed unmatched. From germline, CDR1 is SGHDT and CDR2 FRDEAV. The CDR3 has 14 amino acids. The CDR3: CASSFGTGGAEQFF. Incomplete CDR3 DNA: TGTGCCAGCAGTTTTGGGACAGGGGGCGCTGAGCAGTTC. Filled out from reference TRBV14 and TRBJ2-1, the complete variable domain reads EAGVTQSPRYAVLQEGQAVSFWCDPISGHDTLYWYQQPRDQGPQLLVYFRDEAVIDNSQLPSDRFSAVRPKGTNSTLKIQSAKQGDTATYLCASSFGTGGAEQFFGPGTRLTVL.

Turning to this clone: Gene and germline names: mouse. The read halts 1 residue ahead of the CDR3 end, with the missing end drawn from the germline J gene. The chain recombines TRBV20 with TRBJ2-2, with D possibly being TRBD1 (6 bases). Per germline, CDR1 GFQATS and CDR2 STVNSAI. This CDR3 has 15 residues. V lost 1 base and J lost 0, with 9 bases in between. CDR3 amino acids: CGARGGQTNTGQLYF. The CDR3 bases that were read are TGTGGTGCTAGGGGGGGACAAACAAACACCGGGCAGCTCTAC.

Concerning this clone itself: The germline and genes are mouse ones. Read coverage stops 1 residue before the CDR3 terminus; the germline J gene supplies the remainder. The rearrangement links TRBV12-2 to TRBJ2-5, with 8 bases lining up with TRBD2. Germline CDR1 and CDR2: SGHLS and HYDKME. Trimming cost V 0 bases and J 5 bases; bases outside gene matches: 0. The CDR3 is 13 residues long. CDR3 protein: CASSLWGGDTQYF. The covered CDR3 bases are TGTGCCAGCTCTCTCTGGGGGGGAGACACCCAGTAC.

Concerning this clone itself: The gene symbols are mouse symbols. The sequence runs out 1 residue before the end of the CDR3; the remainder is reconstructed from the germline J gene. This chain connects TRBV13-1 to TRBJ1-1, with 7 bases identical to TRBD1. The CDR3 sequence is 14 residues long. V trimming: 2 bases; J trimming: 0 bases; junction bases outside the gene matches: 1. Germline V lookup: CDR1 NSHNY, CDR2 SYGAGN. CDR3 loop: CASSDGTANTEVFF. CDR3 DNA (partial): TGTGCCAGCAGTGACGGGACAGCAAACACAGAAGTCTTC.

In the case of this clone: Mouse gene names apply. The part of the CDR3 DNA that was read is TGTGCCAGCAGCCAAGAGGGTGCAGAAACGCTGTAT. It translates to CASSQEGAETLY. The entire CDR3 protein reads CASSQEGAETLYF. V is TRBV5 and J is TRBJ2-3; D is ambiguous. The CDR3 end falls 1 residue outside the read, so it is completed with the germline J gene. This CDR3 has 13 amino acids. V lost 0 bases to trimming and J lost 1 base, with 2 bases between them. CDR1 and CDR2 (germline): LGHNA, YNLKQL (reference sequence).

Comment on this clone: Mouse germline and gene names are used. Read data end 1 residue before the CDR3 end; the end is taken from the germline J gene. This chain uses TRBV31 with TRBJ1-4, with TRBD1 matching 9 bases. After removal of 3 bases from V and 10 bases from J, the junction contained 0 bases not matched to a gene. There are 11 residues in the CDR3. Germline V gives CDR1 GKSSPN, CDR2 SITVG. The covered CDR3 bases are TGTGCCTGGAGACAGGGGGCAAGATTATTT. Translation: CAWRQGARLF. The entire CDR3 reads CAWRQGARLFF.

For this clone: Mouse gene names and germline throughout. Partial CDR3 DNA: TGTGCCAGCAGCCAAGGGGGGGACTATGCTGAGCAGTTC. Translated: CASSQGGDYAEQF. The full-length CDR3 reads as CASSQGGDYAEQFF. The chain has TRBV2 and TRBJ2-1, with a tentative D call TRBD2 (6 bases). Read data end 1 residue before the CDR3 end; the end is taken from the germline J gene. The germline gives CDR1 LGHNA, CDR2 YSYQKL. CDR3 length equals 14 residues. Trimming removed 1 base at V and 2 bases at J, with 6 bases between.